The text below deals with one TCR beta chain. As yet, its antigen is unknown. Looked up from germline, CDR1 is SQVTM and CDR2 is ANQGSEA. There are 14 residues in the CDR3. The V end was cut by 3 bases, the J end by 4 bases, with 15 bases between. Profiled with immunoSEQ multiplex PCR; TCRdb holds only in-frame clones, not every one. This table holds about 66,000 clones, around four fifths found once. This specimen belongs to a study of OX40 agonist ivuxolimab in advanced cancers. Background on the study: Patients got intravenous ivuxolimab at 0.01 to 10 mg/kg every 2 weeks.

The study, taken as a whole, reports: At 0.1 to 3.0 mg/kg, clonal expansion of CD4+ and CD8+ blood T cells had occurred by week 6. Researchers did not establish what antigens the expanded peripheral T cells target.

This chain uses TRBV29-1 with TRBJ1-1; D is uncertain. The source was CD4+ or CD8+ T cells sorted from blood, collected in a trial of the OX40 agonist ivuxolimab. The sequence came from an adult with an advanced solid tumor such as melanoma, head and neck, liver or kidney cancer. CDR3 DNA sequence: TGCAGCGTTGATCTGGGTCTGGTAAGCACTGAAGCTTTCTTT. Encoded protein: CSVDLGLVSTEAFF.